The 4 T cell receptor beta chains listed next were all sequenced from one sample in a study of sequential checkpoint blockade in melanoma (dated by TCRdb to the late 2010s). Library preparation employed the immunoSEQ multiplex PCR assay. TCRdb holds this immuneACCESS table with in-frame rearrangements only. Some clones are missing; in checked studies, unresolved V genes explain under half, and the rest has no known cause. This sample gives 18,000 or so clones in total; 72% of them show up just once. Jointly, the top ten make up about 20% of the sample. In light of the paper, this sample's treatment or condition label describes: randomized to nivolumab then ipilimumab (arm A) or the reverse (arm B). The starting material was CD8+ T cells sorted from blood (inferred from file names), obtained from a patient given nivolumab and ipilimumab in sequence. The receptors here all came from a human donor with melanoma.

The J gene is TRBJ2-7, the V gene TRBV4-1, with 9 nucleotides matching TRBD2. Germline V gene lookup returns CDR1 MGHRA and CDR2 YSYEKL. The CDR3 spans 14 residues. The ends lost 3 bases at V and 3 bases at J; junction bases unmatched: 3. This CDR3 is CASSHPSGIYEQYF. In DNA form, the CDR3 reads TGCGCCAGCAGCCACCCTAGCGGGATCTACGAGCAGTACTTC.

V is TRBV29-1 and J is TRBJ1-2, with TRBD1 identical over 9 bases. After removal of 4 bases from V and 3 bases from J, the junction contained 3 bases not matched to a gene. Germline-derived CDR1 and CDR2 are SQVTM and ANQGSEA. The CDR3 extends over 13 amino acids. Here the CDR3 DNA reads TGCAGCGTTGCGGACAGGGGTCACTATGGCTACACCTTC. As protein: CSVADRGHYGYTF.

DNA for the CDR3: TGTGCCAGCAGTGACCGAACAGGGGGCCCTAATGAAAAACTGTTTTTT. Translation gives CASSDRTGGPNEKLFF. This chain links TRBV28 with TRBJ1-4; 9 nucleotides match TRBD1. The J segment lost 3 bases and the V segment lost 5 bases, leaving 7 bases of the junction unmatched. Germline lookup yields CDR1 MDHEN and CDR2 SYDVKM. This CDR3 has 16 residues.

CDR3 coding DNA: TGTGCCAGCAGTTACCGAGTAACCCCATACGAGCAGTACTTC. Encoded protein: CASSYRVTPYEQYF. The chain combines TRBV6-5 with TRBJ2-7, with unresolved D. This CDR3 spans 14 amino acids. The V gene's germline CDR1 is MNHEY and CDR2 SVGAGI. V shed 2 bases and J shed 4 bases, with 12 bases lying between them.